The present T cell receptor beta chain was sequenced within a study of glioma-infiltrating T cells. TCR alpha and beta CDR3 regions were amplified from RNA using iRepertoire nested multiplex PCR. TCRdb used MiXCR to reprocess the multiplex PCR reads, holding one entry per CDR3 protein. The sample carries more than 9,500 distinct CDR3 sequences, about a quarter recorded once. Trimming left V 5 bases short and J 11 bases short, with 18 bases between. The CDR3 is 13 amino acids. CDR1 and CDR2 from the germline V gene are LNHDA and SQIVND (reference sequence). Sample share makes this clonotype medium-sized.

The chain recombines TRBV19 with TRBJ1-1; D is unresolved. The source material was glioma tissue, nonneoplastic brain tissue, or PBMCs (not recorded which). The receptor was isolated from a human donor with low-grade glioma or glioblastoma, undergoing nonglioma brain surgery, or in good health (not recorded which). The CDR3 here is CASSSTVSARAFF. Written as DNA, the CDR3 is TGTGCCAGTAGTTCAACAGTGTCAGCGCGGGCTTTCTTT.